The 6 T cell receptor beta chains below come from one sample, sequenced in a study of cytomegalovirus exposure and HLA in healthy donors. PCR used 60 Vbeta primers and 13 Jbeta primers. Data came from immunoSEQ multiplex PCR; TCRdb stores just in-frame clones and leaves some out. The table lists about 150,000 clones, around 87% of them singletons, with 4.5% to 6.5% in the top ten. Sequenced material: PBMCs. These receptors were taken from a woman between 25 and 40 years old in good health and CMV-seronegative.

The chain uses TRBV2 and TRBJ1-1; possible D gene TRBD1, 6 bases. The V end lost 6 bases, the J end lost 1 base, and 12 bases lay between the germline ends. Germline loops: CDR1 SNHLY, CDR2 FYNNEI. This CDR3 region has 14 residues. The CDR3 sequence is CASRKTGRNTEAFF. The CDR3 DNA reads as TGTGCCAGCAGAAAAACAGGGCGGAACACTGAAGCTTTCTTT.

The CDR3 bases are TGTGCCAGCAGTTCGGGACAGGGGGTACATGAGCAGTTCTTC. It specifies CASSSGQGVHEQFF. J is TRBJ2-1 and V is TRBV28; 11 bases agree with TRBD1. J lost 8 bases, V lost 4 bases, and 4 bases had no gene match. The CDR3 runs 14 residues. CDR1 and CDR2 from the germline V gene are MDHEN and SYDVKM.

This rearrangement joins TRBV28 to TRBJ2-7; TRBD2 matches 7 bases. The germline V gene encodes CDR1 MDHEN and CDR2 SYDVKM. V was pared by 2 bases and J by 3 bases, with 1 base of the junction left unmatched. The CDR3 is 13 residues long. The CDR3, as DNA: TGTGCCAGCAGTTTAGGGGGGGTCTACGAGCAGTACTTC. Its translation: CASSLGGVYEQYF.

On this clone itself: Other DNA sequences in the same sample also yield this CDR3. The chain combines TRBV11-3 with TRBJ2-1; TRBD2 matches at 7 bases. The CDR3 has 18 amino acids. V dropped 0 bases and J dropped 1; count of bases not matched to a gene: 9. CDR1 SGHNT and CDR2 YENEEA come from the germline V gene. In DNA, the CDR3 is TGTGCCAGCAGCTTAGATCAGGGCGGGAGTGTATCCTACAATGAGCAGTTCTTC. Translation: CASSLDQGGSVSYNEQFF.

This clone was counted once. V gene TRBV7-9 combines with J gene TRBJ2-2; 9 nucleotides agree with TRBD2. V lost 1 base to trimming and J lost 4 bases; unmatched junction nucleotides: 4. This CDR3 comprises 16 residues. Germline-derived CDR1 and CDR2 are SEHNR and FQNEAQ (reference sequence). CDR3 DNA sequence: TGTGCCAGCAGCTTAGGGCTAGCGGGGCCCACCGGGGAGCTGTTTTTT. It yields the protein CASSLGLAGPTGELFF.

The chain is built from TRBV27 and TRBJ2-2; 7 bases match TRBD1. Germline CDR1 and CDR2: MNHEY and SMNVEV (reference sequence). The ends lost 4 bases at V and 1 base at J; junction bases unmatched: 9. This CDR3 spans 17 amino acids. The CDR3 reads CASSSYLGTENTGELFF. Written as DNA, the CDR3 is TGTGCCAGCAGTTCTTACCTCGGGACAGAGAACACCGGGGAGCTGTTTTTT.